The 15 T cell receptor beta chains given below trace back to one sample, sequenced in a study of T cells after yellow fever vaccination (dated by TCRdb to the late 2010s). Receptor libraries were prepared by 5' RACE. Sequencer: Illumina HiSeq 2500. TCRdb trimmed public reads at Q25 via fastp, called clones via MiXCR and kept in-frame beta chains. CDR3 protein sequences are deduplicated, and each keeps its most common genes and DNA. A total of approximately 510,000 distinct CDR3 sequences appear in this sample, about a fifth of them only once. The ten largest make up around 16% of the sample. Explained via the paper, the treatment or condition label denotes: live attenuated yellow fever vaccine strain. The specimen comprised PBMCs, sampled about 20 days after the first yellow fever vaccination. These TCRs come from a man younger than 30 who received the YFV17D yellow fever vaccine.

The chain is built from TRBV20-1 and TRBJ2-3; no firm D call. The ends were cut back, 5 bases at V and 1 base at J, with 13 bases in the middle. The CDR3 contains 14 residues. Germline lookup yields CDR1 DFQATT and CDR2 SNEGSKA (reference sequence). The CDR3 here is CSASDPAGTDTQYF. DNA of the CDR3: TGCAGTGCTTCAGACCCAGCCGGCACAGATACGCAGTATTTT.

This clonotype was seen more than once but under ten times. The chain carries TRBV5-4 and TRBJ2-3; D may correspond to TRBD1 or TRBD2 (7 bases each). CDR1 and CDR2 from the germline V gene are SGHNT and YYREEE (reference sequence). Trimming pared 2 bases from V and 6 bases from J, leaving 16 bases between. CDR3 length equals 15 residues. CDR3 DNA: TGTGCCAGCAGCTTCAGGGGGGGCCCCCCCGATACGCAGTATTTT. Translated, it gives CASSFRGGPPDTQYF.

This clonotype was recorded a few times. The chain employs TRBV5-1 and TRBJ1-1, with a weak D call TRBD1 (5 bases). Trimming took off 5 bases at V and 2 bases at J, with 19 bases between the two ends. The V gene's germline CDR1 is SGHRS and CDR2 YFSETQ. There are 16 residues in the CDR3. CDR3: CASSGGPSAVNTEAFF. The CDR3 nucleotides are TGCGCCAGCAGTGGGGGACCGAGTGCAGTTAACACTGAAGCTTTCTTT.

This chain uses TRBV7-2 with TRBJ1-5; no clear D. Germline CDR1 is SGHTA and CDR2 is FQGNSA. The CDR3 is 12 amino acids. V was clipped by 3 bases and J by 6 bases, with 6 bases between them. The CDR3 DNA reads TGTGCCAGCAGCTTCGGAGTTCAGCCCCAGCATTTT. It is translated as CASSFGVQPQHF.

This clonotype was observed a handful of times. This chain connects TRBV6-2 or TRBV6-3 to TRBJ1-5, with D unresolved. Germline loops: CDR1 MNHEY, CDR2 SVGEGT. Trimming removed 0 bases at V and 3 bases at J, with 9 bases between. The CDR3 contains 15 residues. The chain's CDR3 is CASSYSRGYNQPQHF. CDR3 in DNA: TGTGCCAGCAGTTACTCGAGAGGGTACAATCAGCCCCAGCATTTT.

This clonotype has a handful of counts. CDR3 DNA sequence: TGCGCCAGCAGCTTGGTCCCGGGAGGGATCAATCAGCCCCAGCATTTT. It encodes CASSLVPGGINQPQHF. This chain links TRBV5-1 with TRBJ1-5; D remains unclear. V shed 0 bases and J shed 3 bases, with 13 bases lying between them. The CDR3 is 16 residues long. CDR1 and CDR2 from the germline V gene are SGHRS and YFSETQ.

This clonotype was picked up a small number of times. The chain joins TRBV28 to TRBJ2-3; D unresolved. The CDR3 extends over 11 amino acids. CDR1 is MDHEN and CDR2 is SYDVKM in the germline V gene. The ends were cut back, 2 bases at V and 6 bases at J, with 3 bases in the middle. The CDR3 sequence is CASSLPDTQYF. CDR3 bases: TGTGCCAGCAGTTTACCGGATACGCAGTATTTT.

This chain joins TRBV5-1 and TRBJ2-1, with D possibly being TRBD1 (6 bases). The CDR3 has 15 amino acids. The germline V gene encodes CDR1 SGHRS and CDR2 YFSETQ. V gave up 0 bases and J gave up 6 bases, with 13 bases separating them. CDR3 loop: CASSLVAGVFNEQFF. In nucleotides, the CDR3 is TGCGCCAGCAGCTTGGTGGCAGGGGTCTTCAATGAGCAGTTCTTC. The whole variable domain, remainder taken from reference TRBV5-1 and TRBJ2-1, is KAGVTQTPRYLIKTRGQQVTLSCSPISGHRSVSWYQQTPGQGLQFLFEYFSETQRNKGNFPGRFSGRQFSNSRSEMNVSTLELGDSALYLCASSLVAGVFNEQFFGPGTRLTVL.

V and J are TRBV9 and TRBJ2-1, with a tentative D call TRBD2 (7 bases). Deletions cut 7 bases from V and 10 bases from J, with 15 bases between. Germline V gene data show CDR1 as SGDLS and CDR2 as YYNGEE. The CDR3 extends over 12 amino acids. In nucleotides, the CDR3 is TGTGCCAGCGCGGGGGCTGGACGGGAGCAGTTCTTC. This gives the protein CASAGAGREQFF.

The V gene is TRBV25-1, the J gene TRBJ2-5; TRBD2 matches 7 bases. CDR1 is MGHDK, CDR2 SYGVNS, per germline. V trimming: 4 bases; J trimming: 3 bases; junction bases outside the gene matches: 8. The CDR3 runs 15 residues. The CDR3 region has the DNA TGTGCCAGCAGTGCCACCCCTCTAGCGGAAGAGACCCAGTACTTC. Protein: CASSATPLAEETQYF.

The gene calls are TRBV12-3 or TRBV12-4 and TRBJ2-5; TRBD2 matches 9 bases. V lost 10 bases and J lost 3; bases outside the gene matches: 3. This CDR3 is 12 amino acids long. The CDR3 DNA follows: TGTGCCACTAGCGGGGTGGAAGAGACCCAGTACTTC. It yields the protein CATSGVEETQYF.

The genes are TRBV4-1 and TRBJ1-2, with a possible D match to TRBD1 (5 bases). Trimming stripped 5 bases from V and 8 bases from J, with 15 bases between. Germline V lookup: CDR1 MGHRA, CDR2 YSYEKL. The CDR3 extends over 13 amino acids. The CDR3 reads CASSARQPHGYTF. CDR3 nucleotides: TGCGCCAGCAGCGCTAGACAGCCCCACGGCTACACCTTC.

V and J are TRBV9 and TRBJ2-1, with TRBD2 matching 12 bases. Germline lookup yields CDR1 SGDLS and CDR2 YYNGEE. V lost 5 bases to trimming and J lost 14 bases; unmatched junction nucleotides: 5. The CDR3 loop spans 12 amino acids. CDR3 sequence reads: CASRDLAGGEFF. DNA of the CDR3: TGTGCCAGCAGAGATCTAGCGGGGGGGGAGTTCTTC.

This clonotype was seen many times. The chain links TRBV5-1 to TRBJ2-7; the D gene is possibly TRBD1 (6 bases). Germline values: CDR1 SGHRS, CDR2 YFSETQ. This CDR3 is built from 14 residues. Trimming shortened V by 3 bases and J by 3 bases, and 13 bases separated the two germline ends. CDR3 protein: CASSSEVGGYEQYV. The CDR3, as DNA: TGCGCCAGCAGCTCCGAGGTAGGGGGCTACGAGCAGTACGTC.

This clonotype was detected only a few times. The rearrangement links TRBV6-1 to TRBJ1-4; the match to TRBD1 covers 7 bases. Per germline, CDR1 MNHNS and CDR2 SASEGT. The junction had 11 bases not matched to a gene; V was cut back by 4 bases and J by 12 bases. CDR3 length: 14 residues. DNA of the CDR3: TGTGCCAGCAGTGCCGGGACAGCGGACCCTGAACTGTTTTTT. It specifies CASSAGTADPELFF.